The 25 T cell receptor beta chains below all came from one sample that was sequenced in a study of shared clonotypes between healthy human individuals (dated by TCRdb to between 2020 and 2021). Libraries were constructed by the immunoSEQ multiplex PCR assay. TCRdb took over this immuneACCESS table, retaining in-frame rearrangements with V and J assigned. Such tables are incomplete; in checked studies, under half of the missing clones stem from an unresolved V gene, and the remainder is unexplained. The sample has around 1,000,000 clones on record, 77% of them singletons. The top ten clonotypes cover almost 0.9% of the sample. Material for sequencing was memory CD4+ T cells from PBMCs. Read against the paper, the sample's cell subset or site label means: CD45RA-negative fraction. These receptors were collected from a man aged 18 to 35 in good health. Some clones in this sample may be carry-over from other donors' samples.

This chain connects TRBV27 to TRBJ2-4; tentatively, D is TRBD2 (7 bases). Trimming removed 6 bases from V and 12 bases from J, with 18 bases in between. The CDR3 consists of 13 residues. Looked up from germline, CDR1 is MNHEY and CDR2 is SMNVEV (reference sequence). CDR3 in amino acids: CASRGALAANQYF. The CDR3 nucleotides are TGTGCCAGCAGGGGGGCCCTAGCGGCTAATCAGTACTTC.

This chain connects TRBV2 to TRBJ2-1; the match to TRBD1 covers 8 bases. The CDR3 totals 15 residues. Germline CDR1 SNHLY, CDR2 FYNNEI. The V and J ends lost 7 bases and 5 bases, in that order; junction bases with no gene match: 10. The CDR3 DNA sequence: TGTGCCAGCAAACAAGACCAGGGGGCCCACAATGAGCAGTTCTTC. Protein product: CASKQDQGAHNEQFF. Looking up the rest from reference TRBV2 and TRBJ2-1 gives the full variable domain: EPEVTQTPSHQVTQMGQEVILRCVPISNHLYFYWYRQILGQKVEFLVSFYNNEISEKSEIFDDQFSVERPDGSNFTLKIRSTKLEDSAMYFCASKQDQGAHNEQFFGPGTRLTVL.

A remark on this clone: At the DNA level, this CDR3 is encoded by other sequences in the same sample as well. This rearrangement joins TRBV7-2 to TRBJ2-7; D remains unclear. CDR3 length: 11 residues. Germline loops: CDR1 SGHTA, CDR2 FQGNSA. V lost 2 bases and J lost 3, with 2 bases in between. The DNA for the CDR3 is TGTGCCAGCAGCTTAAGCTACGAGCAGTACTTC. Residues: CASSLSYEQYF.

The chain links TRBV15 to TRBJ2-5; D perhaps matches TRBD2 (6 bases). The length of the CDR3 is 14 residues. From germline, CDR1 is LNHNV and CDR2 YYDKDF (reference sequence). V was clipped by 3 bases and J by 0 bases, with 8 bases between them. This CDR3 reads CATSSGTYQETQYF. CDR3 sequence (DNA): TGTGCCACCAGCAGCGGGACTTACCAAGAGACCCAGTACTTC.

The CDR3 sequence is CASILRTLSSYNEQFF. Written as DNA, the CDR3 is TGTGCCAGCATCTTACGGACCCTGAGCTCCTACAATGAGCAGTTCTTC. V and J are TRBV2 and TRBJ2-1; no clear D. V shed 7 bases and J shed 0 bases, with 16 bases lying between them. The CDR3 runs to 16 residues. The germline V gene has CDR1 SNHLY and CDR2 FYNNEI.

V gene TRBV10-1 combines with J gene TRBJ2-2; 16 nucleotides match TRBD2. Germline V gene sequence: CDR1 WNHNN, CDR2 SYGVQD (reference sequence). After removal of 10 bases from V and 0 bases from J, the junction contained 14 bases not matched to a gene. The CDR3 spans 20 residues. The CDR3 reads CANSTGLAGGPDTNTGELFF. CDR3 coding DNA: TGCGCCAACTCAACGGGACTAGCGGGAGGGCCAGATACGAACACCGGGGAGCTGTTTTTT.

The chain combines TRBV27 with TRBJ2-1, with D possibly TRBD2 on 7 matching bases. The CDR3 loop spans 16 amino acids. In germline, CDR1 is MNHEY, CDR2 SMNVEV (reference sequence). V lost 3 bases and J lost 2, with 14 bases in between. DNA of the CDR3: TGTGCCAGCAGTTTCATGTCGGGGGGCCCCTACAATGAGCAGTTCTTC. The encoded protein is CASSFMSGGPYNEQFF.

About this clone itself: This CDR3 is also generated by other DNA sequences in the sample. The chain couples TRBV2 to TRBJ2-5; no clear D. The CDR3 has 13 residues. Germline values: CDR1 SNHLY, CDR2 FYNNEI. Trimming took off 4 bases at V and 2 bases at J, with 8 bases between the two ends. The CDR3 DNA follows: TGTGCCAGCAGTGGAACCGGGCAAGAGACCCAGTACTTC. Protein product: CASSGTGQETQYF.

In its sample, this clone was seen once. V gene TRBV10-3 combines with J gene TRBJ2-1; 15 bases are shared with TRBD2. V lost 6 bases and J lost 5; bases outside the gene matches: 5. The CDR3 covers 16 residues. Germline loops: CDR1 ENHRY, CDR2 SYGVKD. The DNA for the CDR3 is TGTGCCATCAGCCTGGGACTAGCGGGAGGCGACAATGAGCAGTTCTTC. This sequence encodes CAISLGLAGGDNEQFF.

This chain connects TRBV11-2 to TRBJ2-7, with 8 positions matching TRBD2. Germline V gene lookup returns CDR1 SGHAT and CDR2 FQNNGV. CDR3 length: 13 amino acids. V was pared by 3 bases and J by 7 bases, with 5 bases of the junction left unmatched. The CDR3 DNA is TGTGCCAGCAGCTTGTCGGCTAGCGGGGAGCAGTACTTC. It is translated as CASSLSASGEQYF.

In this sample, this clone turned up a few times. The chain uses TRBV25-1 and TRBJ2-7; D ambiguous. This CDR3 spans 13 amino acids. The ends were cut back, 6 bases at V and 6 bases at J, with 15 bases in the middle. The germline V gene encodes CDR1 MGHDK and CDR2 SYGVNS. The CDR3 region is CASSHLDGREQYF. The DNA of the CDR3 is TGTGCCAGCAGCCACCTGGACGGCCGCGAGCAGTACTTC.

The chain employs TRBV7-2 and TRBJ1-5, with 9 positions matching TRBD1. Trimming cost V 5 bases and J 0 bases; bases outside gene matches: 11. CDR1 and CDR2 from the germline V gene are SGHTA and FQGNSA. The CDR3 spans 18 residues. CDR3 protein: CASSQQGAGVYSNQPQHF. The CDR3 region has the DNA TGTGCCAGCAGCCAACAGGGGGCGGGGGTTTATAGCAATCAGCCCCAGCATTTT. Variable domain in full (rest from reference TRBV7-2 and TRBJ1-5): GAGVSQSPSNKVTEKGKDVELRCDPISGHTALYWYRQSLGQGLEFLIYFQGNSAPDKSGLPSDRFSAERTGGSVSTLTIQRTQQEDSAVYLCASSQQGAGVYSNQPQHFGDGTRLSIL.

V gene TRBV18 combines with J gene TRBJ2-7; 8 nucleotides agree with TRBD1. The CDR3 is made up of 14 amino acids. V gave up 3 bases and J gave up 5 bases; unmatched junction bases: 6. The germline V gene has CDR1 KGHSH and CDR2 LQKENI. CDR3 amino acids: CASSPSTGEDEQYF. CDR3 DNA sequence: TGTGCCAGCTCACCTTCGACAGGGGAGGACGAGCAGTACTTC.

The chain uses TRBV6-1 and TRBJ1-2, with 8 bases fitting TRBD1. The V and J ends lost 6 bases and 4 bases, in that order; junction bases with no gene match: 10. The CDR3 loop spans 15 amino acids. Germline CDR1 is MNHNS and CDR2 is SASEGT. CDR3 bases: TGTGCCAGCAGAAACAACAGGGGGAGCGGCTATGGCTACACCTTC. Translated: CASRNNRGSGYGYTF.

This clone was seen more than once but under ten times. Other DNA sequences in this sample translate to the same CDR3. The V call is TRBV9, the J call TRBJ2-3, with 9 bases identical to TRBD2. Germline lookup yields CDR1 SGDLS and CDR2 YYNGEE. The V segment lost 2 bases and the J segment 1 base; nucleotides outside the gene matches: 2. This CDR3 comprises 15 residues. The CDR3: CASSVGGRGTDTQYF. CDR3 bases: TGTGCCAGCAGCGTCGGCGGGAGGGGCACAGATACGCAGTATTTT. Together with reference TRBV9 and TRBJ2-3, the CDR3 gives the full variable domain: DSGVTQTPKHLITATGQRVTLRCSPRSGDLSVYWYQQSLDQGLQFLIQYYNGEERAKGNILERFSAQQFPDLHSELNLSSLELGDSALYFCASSVGGRGTDTQYFGPGTRLTVL.

This clone has just a few counts. V and J are TRBV5-1 and TRBJ1-4; TRBD1 might be the D (6 bases). The germline gives CDR1 SGHRS, CDR2 YFSETQ. CDR3 length: 15 amino acids. The V and J ends lost 4 bases and 0 bases respectively, with 10 bases between them. The CDR3 loop is CASSVQGSTNEKLFF. The DNA of the CDR3 is TGCGCCAGCAGCGTACAGGGTTCAACTAATGAAAAACTGTTTTTT.

The chain recombines TRBV7-2 with TRBJ2-1; 7 bases match TRBD2. Germline lookup yields CDR1 SGHTA and CDR2 FQGNSA. The CDR3 has 14 amino acids. V lost 6 bases, J lost 4 bases, and 6 bases stayed unmatched. Written as DNA, the CDR3 is TGTGCCAGCAGGGTGGGAGGGTCTTACAATGAGCAGTTCTTC. This codes for CASRVGGSYNEQFF.

This sequence joins TRBV27 and TRBJ2-7; the D gene could be TRBD1 or TRBD2 (5 bases each). V gave up 2 bases and J gave up 6 bases, with 11 bases separating them. The germline CDR1 and CDR2 sequences are MNHEY and SMNVEV (reference sequence). The length of the CDR3 is 13 residues. This CDR3 reads CASSLTSGGEQYF. CDR3 sequence (DNA): TGTGCCAGCAGTTTAACTAGTGGGGGCGAGCAGTACTTC.

V is TRBV2 and J is TRBJ2-7; a weak D match, TRBD2 (6 bases). The germline V gene encodes CDR1 SNHLY and CDR2 FYNNEI. The CDR3 sequence is 12 residues long. The V end was cut by 6 bases, the J end by 5 bases, with 11 bases between. The CDR3 loop is CASSALADEQYF. Here the CDR3 DNA reads TGTGCCAGCAGCGCCTTAGCGGACGAGCAGTACTTC.

The V gene is TRBV10-3, the J gene TRBJ2-1; 9 nucleotides agree with TRBD1. The CDR3 totals 15 residues. Germline CDR1 is ENHRY and CDR2 is SYGVKD. Germline trimming cut 4 bases from V and 7 bases from J; bases unmatched to any gene: 8. CDR3 bases: TGTGCCATCAGTGCGGACAGGGGTTCTTTGAATGAGCAGTTCTTC. Its translation is CAISADRGSLNEQFF.

The V and J genes are TRBV21-1 and TRBJ2-4. TRBV21-1 is reported as a pseudogene. The CDR3 loop spans 18 amino acids. CDR3 sequence (DNA): TGTGCCAGCAGCAAAGACCCATCCCCAGGGAGAGCCAAAAACATTCAGTACTTC. This encodes CASSKDPSPGRAKNIQYF.

The chain has TRBV19 and TRBJ2-7, with TRBD1 matching 10 bases. The germline V gene has CDR1 LNHDA and CDR2 SQIVND (reference sequence). This CDR3 spans 15 amino acids. The ends lost 4 bases at V and 4 bases at J; junction bases unmatched: 7. In DNA form, the CDR3 reads TGTGCCAGTAGTACGCCGGGACAGGGGATTTACGAGCAGTACTTC. Its protein is CASSTPGQGIYEQYF.

The chain has TRBV29-1 and TRBJ2-7; D call uncertain. Trimming shortened V by 4 bases and J by 3 bases, and 16 bases separated the two germline ends. The CDR3 consists of 14 residues. CDR1 is SQVTM and CDR2 is ANQGSEA in the germline V gene. The CDR3 DNA is TGCAGCGTTGTCGGGTTGTGGCAGAACTACGAGCAGTACTTC. The encoded protein is CSVVGLWQNYEQYF.

This chain joins TRBV25-1 and TRBJ2-2; 9 positions agree with TRBD1. Germline V gene lookup returns CDR1 MGHDK and CDR2 SYGVNS. The V segment lost 9 bases and the J segment 5 bases; nucleotides outside the gene matches: 10. The CDR3 runs to 15 residues. CDR3 nucleotides: TGTGCCAGGAGCCCGGGACAGGGTAAAACCGGGGAGCTGTTTTTT. As protein: CARSPGQGKTGELFF.

This CDR3 is CASSLALRDVPYEQYF. CDR3 nucleotides: TGTGCCAGCAGCTTAGCGCTCCGGGACGTTCCCTACGAGCAGTACTTC. The genes are TRBV7-2 and TRBJ2-7; D possibly matches TRBD1 or TRBD2 (5 bases each). Germline-derived CDR1 and CDR2 are SGHTA and FQGNSA. CDR3 length: 16 residues. V lost 0 bases and J lost 2, with 14 bases in between.